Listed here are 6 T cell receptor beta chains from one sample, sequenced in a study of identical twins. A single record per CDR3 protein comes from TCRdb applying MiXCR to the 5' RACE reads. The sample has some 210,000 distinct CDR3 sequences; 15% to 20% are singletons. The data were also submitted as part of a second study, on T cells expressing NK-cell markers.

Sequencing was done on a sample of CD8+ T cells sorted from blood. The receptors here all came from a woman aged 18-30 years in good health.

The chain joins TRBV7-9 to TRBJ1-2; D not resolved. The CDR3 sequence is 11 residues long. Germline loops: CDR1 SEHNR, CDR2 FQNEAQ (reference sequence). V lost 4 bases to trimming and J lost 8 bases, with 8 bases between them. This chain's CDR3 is CASSSGYGYTF. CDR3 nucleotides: TGTGCCAGCAGCTCCGGATACGGCTACACCTTC.

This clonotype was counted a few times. CDR3 loop: CASSEQDTQYF. CDR3 bases: TGTGCCAGCAGTGAGCAAGATACGCAGTATTTT. The chain links TRBV2 to TRBJ2-3; no firm D call. Germline CDR1 reads SNHLY; CDR2 reads FYNNEI. CDR3 length equals 11 residues. V was trimmed by 3 bases and J by 5 bases, leaving 3 bases between them. The entire variable domain, with the rest obtained from reference TRBV2 and TRBJ2-3, is as follows: EPEVTQTPSHQVTQMGQEVILRCVPISNHLYFYWYRQILGQKVEFLVSFYNNEISEKSEIFDDQFSVERPDGSNFTLKIRSTKLEDSAMYFCASSEQDTQYFGPGTRLTVL.

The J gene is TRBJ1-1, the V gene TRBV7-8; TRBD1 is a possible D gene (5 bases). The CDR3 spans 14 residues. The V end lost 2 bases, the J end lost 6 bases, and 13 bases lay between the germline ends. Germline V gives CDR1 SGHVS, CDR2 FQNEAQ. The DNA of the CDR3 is TGTGCCAGCAGCTTAAGCAGGGTCGGCGCTGAAGCTTTCTTT. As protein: CASSLSRVGAEAFF.

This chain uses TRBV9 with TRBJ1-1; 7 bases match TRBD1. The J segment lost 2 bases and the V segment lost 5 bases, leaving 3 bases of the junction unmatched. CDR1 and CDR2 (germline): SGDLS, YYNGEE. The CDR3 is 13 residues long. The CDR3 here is CASRDRTNTEAFF. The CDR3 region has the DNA TGTGCCAGCAGGGACAGGACTAACACTGAAGCTTTCTTT.

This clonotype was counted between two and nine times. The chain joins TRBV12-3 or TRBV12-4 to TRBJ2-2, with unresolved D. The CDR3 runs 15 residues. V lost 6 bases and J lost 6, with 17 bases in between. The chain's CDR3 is CASSIEWGIAGELFF. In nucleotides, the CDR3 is TGTGCCAGCAGCATTGAGTGGGGTATCGCCGGGGAGCTGTTTTTT.

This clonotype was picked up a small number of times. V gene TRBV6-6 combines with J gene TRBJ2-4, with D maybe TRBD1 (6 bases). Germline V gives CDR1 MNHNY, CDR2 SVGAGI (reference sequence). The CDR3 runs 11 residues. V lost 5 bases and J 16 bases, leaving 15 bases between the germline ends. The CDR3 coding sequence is TGTGCCAGCAGTAGCTCCGGGACACTATACTTC. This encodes CASSSSGTLYF.